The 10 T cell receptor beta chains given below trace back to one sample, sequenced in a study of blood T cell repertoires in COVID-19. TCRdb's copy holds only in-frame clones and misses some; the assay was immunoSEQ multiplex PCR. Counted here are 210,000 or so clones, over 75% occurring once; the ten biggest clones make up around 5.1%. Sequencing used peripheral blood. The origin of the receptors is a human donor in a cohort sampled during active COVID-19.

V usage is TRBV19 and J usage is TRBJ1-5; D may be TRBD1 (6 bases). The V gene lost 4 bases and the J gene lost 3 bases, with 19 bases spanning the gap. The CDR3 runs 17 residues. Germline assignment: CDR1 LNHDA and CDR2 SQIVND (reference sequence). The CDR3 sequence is CASSTPPFGTSNQPQHF. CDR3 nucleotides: TGTGCCAGTAGTACCCCCCCCTTCGGGACATCCAATCAGCCCCAGCATTTT.

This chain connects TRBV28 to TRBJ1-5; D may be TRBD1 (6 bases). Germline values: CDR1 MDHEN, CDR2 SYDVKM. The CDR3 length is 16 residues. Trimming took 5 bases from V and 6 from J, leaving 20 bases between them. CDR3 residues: CASSPQTGLLGQPQHF. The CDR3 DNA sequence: TGTGCCAGCAGTCCCCAGACAGGCCTTCTCGGTCAGCCCCAGCATTTT. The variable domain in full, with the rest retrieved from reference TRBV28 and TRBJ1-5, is DVKVTQSSRYLVKRTGEKVFLECVQDMDHENMFWYRQDPGLGLRLIYFSYDVKMKEKGDIPEGYSVSREKKERFSLILESASTNQTSMYLCASSPQTGLLGQPQHFGDGTRLSIL.

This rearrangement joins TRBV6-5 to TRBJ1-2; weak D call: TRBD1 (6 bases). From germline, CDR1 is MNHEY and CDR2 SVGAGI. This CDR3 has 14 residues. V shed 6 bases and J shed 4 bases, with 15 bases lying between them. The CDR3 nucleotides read TGTGCCAGCAGACCTCAGGGGACGATCTATGGCTACACCTTC. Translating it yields CASRPQGTIYGYTF.

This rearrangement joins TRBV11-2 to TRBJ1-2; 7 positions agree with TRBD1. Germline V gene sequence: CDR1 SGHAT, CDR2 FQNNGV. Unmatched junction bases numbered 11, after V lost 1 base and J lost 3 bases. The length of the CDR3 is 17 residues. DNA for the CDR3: TGTGCCAGCAGCTTAGCGAGACAGGGCCGGGCTGACTATGGCTACACCTTC. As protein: CASSLARQGRADYGYTF.

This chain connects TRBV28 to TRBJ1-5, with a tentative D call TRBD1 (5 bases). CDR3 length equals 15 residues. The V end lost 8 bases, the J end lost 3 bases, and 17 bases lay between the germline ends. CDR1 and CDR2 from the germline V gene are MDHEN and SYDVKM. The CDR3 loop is CASENGRDLNQPQHF. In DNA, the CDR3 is TGTGCCAGCGAAAACGGGCGGGACCTCAATCAGCCCCAGCATTTT.

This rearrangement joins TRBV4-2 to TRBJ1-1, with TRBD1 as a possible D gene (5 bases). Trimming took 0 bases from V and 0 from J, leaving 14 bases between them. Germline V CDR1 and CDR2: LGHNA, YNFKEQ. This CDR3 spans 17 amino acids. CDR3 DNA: TGTGCCAGCAGCCAAGAGGCGGGAGGGGCGGTGAACACTGAAGCTTTCTTT. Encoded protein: CASSQEAGGAVNTEAFF.

CDR3 loop: CASSYESTSGYNEQFF. As DNA, the CDR3 is TGTGCCAGCAGTTACGAATCGACTAGCGGTTACAATGAGCAGTTCTTC. The gene calls are TRBV6-5 and TRBJ2-1; 9 nucleotides agree with TRBD2. Per the germline V gene, CDR1 is MNHEY and CDR2 is SVGAGI. Losses at the gene ends were 2 bases for V and 4 bases for J; bases not matched to a gene: 6. The CDR3 consists of 16 residues.

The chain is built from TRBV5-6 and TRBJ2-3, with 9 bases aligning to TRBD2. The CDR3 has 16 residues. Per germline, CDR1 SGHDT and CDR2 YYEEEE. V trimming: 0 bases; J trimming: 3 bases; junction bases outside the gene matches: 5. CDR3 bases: TGTGCCAGCAGCTTGGTTATCACTAGCGGGACAGATACGCAGTATTTT. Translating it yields CASSLVITSGTDTQYF.

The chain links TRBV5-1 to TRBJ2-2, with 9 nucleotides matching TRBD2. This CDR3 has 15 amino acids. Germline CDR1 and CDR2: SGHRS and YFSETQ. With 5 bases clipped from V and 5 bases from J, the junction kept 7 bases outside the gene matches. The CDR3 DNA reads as TGCGCCAGCAGGTCTAGCGGGACCGGGACCGGGGAGCTGTTTTTT. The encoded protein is CASRSSGTGTGELFF.

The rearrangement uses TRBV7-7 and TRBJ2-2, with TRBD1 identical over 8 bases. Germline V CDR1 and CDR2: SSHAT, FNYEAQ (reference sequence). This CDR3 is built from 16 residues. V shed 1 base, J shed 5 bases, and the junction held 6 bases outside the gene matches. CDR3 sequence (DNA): TGTGCCAGCAGCTTAGGGCAGGGGGCGCAGACCGGGGAGCTGTTTTTT. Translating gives CASSLGQGAQTGELFF.